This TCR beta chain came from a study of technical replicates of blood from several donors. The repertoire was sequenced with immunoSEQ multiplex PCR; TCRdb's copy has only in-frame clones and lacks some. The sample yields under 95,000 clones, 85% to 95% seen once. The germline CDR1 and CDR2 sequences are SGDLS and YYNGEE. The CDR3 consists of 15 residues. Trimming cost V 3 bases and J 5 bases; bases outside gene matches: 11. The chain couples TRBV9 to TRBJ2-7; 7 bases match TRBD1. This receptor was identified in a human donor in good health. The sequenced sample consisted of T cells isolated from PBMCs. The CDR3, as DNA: TGTGCCAGCAGCGCCGACAGGGCTGGGAAGAACGAGCAGTACTTC. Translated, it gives CASSADRAGKNEQYF.